The next 9 T cell receptor beta chains were all read from a single sample in a study of HIV-infected patients and healthy controls. MiXCR, run by TCRdb on the 5' RACE reads, gives a single entry per CDR3 protein. The table records some 67,000 distinct CDR3 sequences, about 15% of them present only once. Sequencing was performed on CD4+ T cells from blood. Every receptor here comes from a human donor in good health.

This clonotype was observed a few times. The CDR3 DNA reads TGTGCCAGCAGCCGACGTAGCATGGCAGATACGCAGTATTTT. Translating it yields CASSRRSMADTQYF. The chain employs TRBV7-2 and TRBJ2-3; D gene uncertain. Germline V lookup: CDR1 SGHTA, CDR2 FQGNSA. The V gene lost 5 bases and the J gene lost 4 bases, with 13 bases spanning the gap. This CDR3 has 14 residues.

The chain couples TRBV20-1 to TRBJ1-1, with TRBD1 matching over 11 bases. The germline V gene has CDR1 DFQATT and CDR2 SNEGSKA (reference sequence). The length of the CDR3 is 16 residues. Trimming took 6 bases from V and 6 from J; bases not matched to a gene: 15. The CDR3 region is CSAPPHPGTGGAEAFF. As DNA, the CDR3 is TGCAGTGCCCCCCCTCATCCCGGGACAGGGGGTGCTGAAGCTTTCTTT.

The chain links TRBV11-3 to TRBJ2-5; D is unclear. Per germline, CDR1 SGHNT and CDR2 YENEEA. This CDR3 contains 14 residues. The V end was cut by 6 bases, the J end by 2 bases, with 13 bases between. CDR3 DNA: TGTGCCAGCAGTACAAAGCCCTTACAAGAGACCCAGTACTTC. Its translation is CASSTKPLQETQYF. Together with reference TRBV11-3 and TRBJ2-5, the CDR3 gives the full variable domain: EAGVVQSPRYKIIEKKQPVAFWCNPISGHNTLYWYLQNLGQGPELLIRYENEEAVDDSQLPKDRFSAERLKGVDSTLKIQPAELGDSAVYLCASSTKPLQETQYFGPGTRLLVL.

The chain recombines TRBV4-1 with TRBJ2-5, with 9 bases matching TRBD2. J was trimmed by 1 base and V by 3 bases; bases with no gene match: 15. The germline V gene has CDR1 MGHRA and CDR2 YSYEKL. The CDR3 covers 19 residues. The CDR3 region has the DNA TGCGCCAGCAGCCACCCCGGGGGGTTAGCGGGAGCCTCCCAAGAGACCCAGTACTTC. It translates to CASSHPGGLAGASQETQYF.

Many counts were recorded for this clonotype. An end of the junction differs from the germline gene, which may be a read error. V usage is TRBV18 and J usage is TRBJ1-2; the match to TRBD1 covers 8 bases. Germline values: CDR1 KGHSH, CDR2 LQKENI. This CDR3 is 13 amino acids long. The DNA for the CDR3 is TGTGCCAGCTCACCAGGACAGGGAGAGGTGGCCGGCTTC. Its protein product is CASSPGQGEVAGF.

J is TRBJ2-3 and V is TRBV2; 10 bases agree with TRBD2. Unmatched junction bases numbered 5, after V lost 7 bases and J lost 4 bases. The CDR3 totals 14 residues. Germline loops: CDR1 SNHLY, CDR2 FYNNEI. The chain's CDR3 is CASKKREGADTQYF. DNA of the CDR3: TGTGCCAGCAAGAAGCGGGAGGGGGCAGATACGCAGTATTTT.

V is TRBV20-1 and J is TRBJ1-1; 7 bases map to TRBD1. CDR1 DFQATT and CDR2 SNEGSKA come from the germline V gene (reference sequence). After removal of 5 bases from V and 1 base from J, the junction contained 7 bases not matched to a gene. The CDR3 covers 14 residues. The CDR3 DNA follows: TGCAGTGCTCGGGACAGCTATTCGAACACTGAAGCTTTCTTT. Translating gives CSARDSYSNTEAFF.

The chain links TRBV29-1 to TRBJ1-4, with 9 positions matching TRBD1. CDR1 and CDR2 (germline): SQVTM, ANQGSEA. The CDR3 is 17 residues long. J was trimmed by 4 bases and V by 6 bases; bases with no gene match: 15. In DNA, the CDR3 is TGCAGCGTCGCCGGGGACAGGGTCTCGGGCAGTAATGAAAAACTGTTTTTT. This encodes CSVAGDRVSGSNEKLFF.

The chain recombines TRBV4-3 with TRBJ2-1, with 12 bases fitting TRBD2. V lost 0 bases and J lost 1; bases outside the gene matches: 7. Germline V lookup: CDR1 LGHNA, CDR2 YSLEER. The CDR3 totals 19 residues. CDR3 residues: CASSQDPRLAGVSYNEQFF. The CDR3 DNA reads TGCGCCAGCAGCCAAGATCCTCGACTAGCGGGGGTGTCCTACAATGAGCAGTTCTTC.